Below, 16 T cell receptor beta chains from the same sample are listed, as sequenced in a study of blood T cell repertoires in COVID-19. Assay: immunoSEQ multiplex PCR; the TCRdb copy retains only in-frame clones and omits some. The sample consists of a few hundred thousand clones, 86% of them appearing once. Sequencing used peripheral blood. The receptor set was obtained from a man aged 60-69 years with acute or convalescent COVID-19.

J is TRBJ2-7 and V is TRBV7-3; 9 bases line up with TRBD2. This CDR3 has 16 amino acids. V shed 2 bases and J 0 bases; nucleotides not matched to a gene: 5. The germline V gene has CDR1 SGHTA and CDR2 FQGTGA. DNA of the CDR3: TGTGCCAGCAGCTTAGAGCTAGCGGGATTCTCCTACGAGCAGTACTTC. Its translation: CASSLELAGFSYEQYF. Filled out from reference TRBV7-3 and TRBJ2-7, the complete variable domain reads GAGVSQTPSNKVTEKGKYVELRCDPISGHTALYWYRQSLGQGPEFLIYFQGTGAADDSGLPNDRFFAVRPEGSVSTLKIQRTERGDSAVYLCASSLELAGFSYEQYFGPGTRLTVT.

The chain uses TRBV4-3 and TRBJ1-3; D unclear. CDR3 length: 17 residues. V was trimmed by 0 bases and J by 0 bases, leaving 12 bases between them. CDR1 is LGHNA and CDR2 is YSLEER in the germline V gene. The CDR3 reads CASSQDLASASGNTIYF. CDR3 DNA sequence: TGCGCCAGCAGCCAAGATCTAGCTTCCGCCTCTGGAAACACCATATATTTT.

The rearrangement joins TRBV30 to TRBJ2-5; unclear D gene. V lost 0 bases and J 1 base, leaving 6 bases between the germline ends. The CDR3 extends over 13 amino acids. Per the germline V gene, CDR1 is GTSNPN and CDR2 is SVGIG (reference sequence). The CDR3 DNA reads TGTGCCTGGAGTGTAGCCTTCCAAGAGACCCAGTACTTC. The encoded protein is CAWSVAFQETQYF. The full variable domain, with the rest looked up from reference TRBV30 and TRBJ2-5, is SQTIHQWPATLVQPVGSPLSLECTVEGTSNPNLYWYRQAAGRGLQLLFYSVGIGQISSEVPQNLSASRPQDRQFILSSKKLLLSDSGFYLCAWSVAFQETQYFGPGTRLLVL.

The rearrangement links TRBV13 to TRBJ1-6; 9 bases fit TRBD1. Germline CDR1 and CDR2: PRHDT and FYEKMQ (reference sequence). Trimming at V came to 4 bases and at J to 9 bases, leaving 13 bases not matched to a gene. This CDR3 spans 17 amino acids. CDR3 nucleotides: TGTGCCAGCAGCTCCCGATCGGACAGGGGCCTGAGTTCACCCCTCCACTTT. It yields the protein CASSSRSDRGLSSPLHF.

The CDR3 sequence: CASSPQGHTGELFF. The DNA of the CDR3 is TGTGCCAGCTCACCACAGGGGCACACCGGGGAGCTGTTTTTT. The chain employs TRBV18 and TRBJ2-2, with D perhaps TRBD1 (5 bases). Germline values: CDR1 KGHSH, CDR2 LQKENI. The ends were cut back, 1 base at V and 3 bases at J, with 6 bases in the middle. The length of the CDR3 is 14 residues. Full variable domain (rest looked up from reference TRBV18 and TRBJ2-2): NAGVMQNPRHLVRRRGQEARLRCSPMKGHSHVYWYRQLPEEGLKFMVYLQKENIIDESGMPKERFSAEFPKEGPSILRIQQVVRGDSAAYFCASSPQGHTGELFFGEGSRLTVL.

This chain uses TRBV2 with TRBJ2-1, with TRBD2 identical over 11 bases. The CDR3 runs 13 residues. J was trimmed by 7 bases and V by 9 bases; bases with no gene match: 5. The germline V gene encodes CDR1 SNHLY and CDR2 FYNNEI. This CDR3 reads CARSSGRNNEQFF. The CDR3 coding sequence is TGTGCCAGGTCTAGCGGGAGGAATAATGAGCAGTTCTTC.

This clone showed up just once. The chain links TRBV7-3 to TRBJ2-3, with TRBD2 matching over 8 bases. V was clipped by 3 bases and J by 4 bases; unmatched bases: 9. The CDR3 covers 16 residues. Germline CDR1 and CDR2: SGHTA and FQGTGA. The CDR3 bases are TGTGCCAGCAGCTTCTCCGGGAGGGCCGGGGCAGATACGCAGTATTTT. This gives the protein CASSFSGRAGADTQYF.

The chain uses TRBV5-6 and TRBJ1-5; weak D call: TRBD1 (5 bases). CDR1 and CDR2 from the germline V gene are SGHDT and YYEEEE. V was pared by 3 bases and J by 4 bases, with 17 bases between. The CDR3 runs to 16 residues. CDR3 sequence (DNA): TGTGCCAGCAGCTCTCAGGGAGGCGCAGGGAATCAGCCCCAGCATTTT. Its protein product is CASSSQGGAGNQPQHF.

The rearrangement uses TRBV18 and TRBJ1-3, with D hard to call. From germline, CDR1 is KGHSH and CDR2 LQKENI. The V gene lost 6 bases and the J gene lost 2 bases, with 14 bases spanning the gap. The CDR3 has 15 amino acids. The CDR3 bases are TGTGCCAGCTCTCCCGGGTTCGAACCTGGAAACACCATATATTTT. Translating it yields CASSPGFEPGNTIYF.

J is TRBJ2-1 and V is TRBV7-3, with 11 nucleotides matching TRBD2. The CDR3 extends over 16 amino acids. Germline CDR1 is SGHTA and CDR2 is FQGTGA. V lost 3 bases, J lost 4 bases, and 5 bases stayed unmatched. The CDR3 protein is CASSFPGLAEYNEQFF. DNA for the CDR3: TGTGCCAGCAGCTTTCCGGGACTAGCGGAATACAATGAGCAGTTCTTC.

The chain recombines TRBV15 with TRBJ1-2; 9 bases line up with TRBD1. CDR3 length: 16 residues. Trimming took 5 bases from V and 5 from J; bases not matched to a gene: 12. CDR1 and CDR2 (germline): LNHNV, YYDKDF (reference sequence). CDR3 sequence reads: CATSPTPTGGGYGYTF. The CDR3 DNA reads as TGTGCCACCAGCCCCACCCCCACAGGGGGCGGGTATGGCTACACCTTC.

The rearrangement uses TRBV11-2 and TRBJ2-5, with D maybe TRBD1 (6 bases). V dropped 5 bases and J dropped 8 bases, with 15 bases sitting between them. The CDR3 length is 13 residues. Germline CDR1 reads SGHAT; CDR2 reads FQNNGV. CDR3 bases: TGTGCCAGCAGCCGGACGCGAGGGGGAACCCAGTACTTC. This sequence encodes CASSRTRGGTQYF. Based on the CDR3 plus reference TRBV11-2 and TRBJ2-5, the full variable domain is EAGVAQSPRYKIIEKRQSVAFWCNPISGHATLYWYQQILGQGPKLLIQFQNNGVVDDSQLPKDRFSAERLKGVDSTLKIQPAKLEDSAVYLCASSRTRGGTQYFGPGTRLLVL.

The chain combines TRBV19 with TRBJ2-3, with D maybe TRBD1 (5 bases). Germline V gene sequence: CDR1 LNHDA, CDR2 SQIVND (reference sequence). This CDR3 region has 16 residues. V gave up 4 bases and J gave up 3 bases, with 17 bases separating them. The CDR3 reads CASSRKGPSVTDTQYF. In DNA form, the CDR3 reads TGTGCCAGTAGTAGAAAGGGGCCGAGCGTGACAGATACGCAGTATTTT. Based on the CDR3 plus reference TRBV19 and TRBJ2-3, the full variable domain is DGGITQSPKYLFRKEGQNVTLSCEQNLNHDAMYWYRQDPGQGLRLIYYSQIVNDFQKGDIAEGYSVSREKKESFPLTVTSAQKNPTAFYLCASSRKGPSVTDTQYFGPGTRLTVL.

The CDR3 sequence is CASSGPEPGQYNLEQFF. The CDR3 nucleotides are TGTGCCAGCAGCGGACCCGAGCCGGGACAGTACAACCTTGAGCAGTTCTTC. J is TRBJ2-1 and V is TRBV7-2, with TRBD1 matching over 7 bases. The V and J ends lost 5 bases and 9 bases, in that order; junction bases with no gene match: 19. CDR1 is SGHTA, CDR2 FQGNSA, per germline. The length of the CDR3 is 17 residues.

This clone was recorded only once. V usage is TRBV4-1 and J usage is TRBJ1-5, with TRBD1 matching over 7 bases. Trimming at V came to 4 bases and at J to 4 bases, leaving 16 bases not matched to a gene. CDR3 length: 18 residues. Germline V gene data show CDR1 as MGHRA and CDR2 as YSYEKL. The chain's CDR3 is CASSPLTGTVKGNQPQHF. The CDR3 coding sequence is TGCGCCAGCAGCCCCCTGACGGGGACAGTAAAGGGGAATCAGCCCCAGCATTTT.

The sample holds one count of this clone. The chain is built from TRBV28 and TRBJ1-2, with 7 bases that match TRBD1. The CDR3 totals 13 residues. CDR1 is MDHEN, CDR2 SYDVKM, per germline. V shed 7 bases and J 8 bases; nucleotides not matched to a gene: 10. The CDR3 region has the DNA TGTGCCAGCACAGGGACAGTCCGTTCGGGCTACACCTTC. Protein sequence: CASTGTVRSGYTF.